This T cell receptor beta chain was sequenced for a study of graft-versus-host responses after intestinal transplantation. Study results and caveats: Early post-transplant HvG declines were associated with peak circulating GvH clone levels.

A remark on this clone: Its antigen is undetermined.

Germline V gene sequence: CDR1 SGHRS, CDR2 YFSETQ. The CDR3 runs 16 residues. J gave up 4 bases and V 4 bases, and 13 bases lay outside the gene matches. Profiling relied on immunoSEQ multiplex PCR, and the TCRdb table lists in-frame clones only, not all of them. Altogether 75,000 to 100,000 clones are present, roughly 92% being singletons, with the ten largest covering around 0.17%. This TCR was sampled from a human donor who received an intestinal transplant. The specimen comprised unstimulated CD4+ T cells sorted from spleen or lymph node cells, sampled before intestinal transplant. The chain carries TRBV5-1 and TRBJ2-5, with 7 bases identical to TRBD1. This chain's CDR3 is CASSPGANRGAETQYF. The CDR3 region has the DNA TGCGCCAGCAGCCCGGGTGCGAACAGGGGAGCAGAGACCCAGTACTTC. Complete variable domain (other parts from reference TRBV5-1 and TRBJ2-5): KAGVTQTPRYLIKTRGQQVTLSCSPISGHRSVSWYQQTPGQGLQFLFEYFSETQRNKGNFPGRFSGRQFSNSRSEMNVSTLELGDSALYLCASSPGANRGAETQYFGPGTRLLVL.